This TCR beta chain emerged from a study of blood T cell repertoires in COVID-19. Per the germline V gene, CDR1 is LNHNV and CDR2 is YYDKDF (reference sequence). This CDR3 contains 14 residues. Trimming pared 0 bases from V and 7 bases from J, leaving 10 bases between. Generated by immunoSEQ multiplex PCR, the TCRdb table keeps only in-frame clones and is missing some. The top ten hold roughly a tenth of the sample, which has fewer than 150,000 clones, 88% seen once. The sequencing sample was made of peripheral blood. The rearrangement links TRBV15 to TRBJ1-5, with a tentative D call TRBD1 (5 bases). This receptor was obtained from a man aged 45-65 years with active or convalescent COVID-19. CDR3 in DNA: TGTGCCACCAGCAGAGACAGGGCCAGCCAGCCCCAGCATTTT. Amino acid sequence: CATSRDRASQPQHF.